This T cell receptor (beta chain) was captured in a study of T cell responses to AZD1222 COVID-19 vaccine (dated by TCRdb to about 2021). In the study overall: AZD1222 recipients whose second dose came at about 4 weeks and those whose second dose came at about 12 weeks were combined into one group, since spike-specific TCR depth and breadth did not differ between the two schedules. TCR sequencing covered roughly 230 trial participants: about 210 given two doses of AZD1222 and approximately 26 given two doses of MenACWY control vaccine. Trial participants were enrolled into age subgroups of 18-55, 56-69 and 70-plus years, which contained about 150, 28 and 57 TCR-sequenced participants, respectively. Study-wide conclusions, independent of this receptor: In the small 56-69-year group, the increase in depth fell short of significance, most likely because of low power. Participants were mostly white British, with more females than males. The authors suggested clonal diversity may have been underestimated. The whole spike protein was spanned by vaccine-associated CD4 TCRs, and dominant responses were seen in regions 160-218 and 743-854. Conclusions about previously exposed vaccinees are limited because only a handful of AZD1222 recipients were SARS-CoV-2 seropositive at baseline. After two AZD1222 doses, both the breadth and the depth of spike-specific TCRs were significantly higher than at day 0 and than in MenACWY recipients. Because no samples from the day 14 peak response were available, repertoires could be characterized only after the peak T cell response. Epitopes outside the regions mutated in the B.1.351 and B.1.1.7 variants were reportedly recognized by nearly half of the unique spike-specific TCRs.

The CDR3 has 14 amino acids, counting the end cysteine and phenylalanine. Only the CDR3 portion is preserved as DNA: 42 bases, with reading frame beginning at the first base. V is trimmed back by 4 bases and J by 3 bases, and the junction contains 5 bases that no gene match accounts for. The CDR1 and CDR2 encoded by the germline V gene (reference sequence) are LGHDT and YNNKEL. Turning to this clone: Its antigen is unknown. There are no base qualities to consult, and no much larger clone falls within one base.

The time point tag for this specimen amounts to: baseline before first vaccination. Vaccinee samples came from UK trials COV001 and COV002, including a single-blind randomized controlled phase 2/3 trial of AZD1222 (ChAdOx1 nCoV-19) in healthy adults. Trial participant PBMC samples were collected at day 0 and day 28 after the second dose for TCRbeta chain sequencing. The CDR3 regions of human TCRbeta chains were subjected to immunosequencing. The authors' pipeline ran thus. Repertoire TCRs were checked for matches against a reference library of SARS-CoV-2-specific TCRs that had been generated using the MIRA antigen-specificity platform. Breadth was defined as the fraction of unique TCRs that were SARS-CoV-2-associated. Depth was defined as the fraction of total T cells that were SARS-CoV-2-associated. Using the MIRA data, each spike-specific TCR was mapped to the spike region that the TCR reacts to and placed in a CD4 or CD8 class. Log10-transformed breadth and depth values were compared by one-way ANOVA with Sidak's multiple comparisons tests. The source is immuneACCESS, and TCRdb retained only in-frame sequences with V and J called. Part of the clones is not carried over; for the studies checked, unresolved V genes explain less than half of this, and the remainder is unexplained. That table is the source of V, J and clone size, and D and trimming were worked out from the DNA. The sample contains 95,000 to 100,000 clones, 90% of them found a single time. Approximately 1.3% of the sample rests with the top ten.

The TCR originated in an adult in good health. Here the sequenced sample was peripheral blood, taken on day 0 of AZD1222 vaccination. The chain was built from TRBV3-1 (or the pseudogene TRBV3-2) and TRBJ1-2, and 7 junctional nucleotides match TRBD1. CDR3 sequence: CASSRDRDYYGYTF. The nucleotide sequence reads as follows: TGTGCCAGCAGCCGAGACAGGGATTACTATGGCTACACCTTC.